The clone carrying this T cell receptor (beta chain) ranks as medium-sized in terms of frequency. Its antigen is not identified. Multiplex touch-down PCR amplified TRB using TRB-A and TRB-B pools in one tube. TCRdb reprocessed the multiplex PCR reads; each CDR3 protein has one entry and no DNA is given. The ten most abundant clones cover around 8.9% of a sample with roughly 6,900 distinct CDR3 sequences. The CDR3 is made up of 13 amino acids. Germline V gene sequence: CDR1 GTSNPN, CDR2 SVGIG (reference sequence). TRB amplification used roughly 250 ng of peripheral blood genomic DNA. The data were obtained in a study of T cell clusters in autoimmune cytopenias. Broader study findings: The cluster-lack signature was not seen for secondary cytopenia versus chronic lymphocytic leukemia.

These data were likewise used in another study, on T cell repertoires in aging, cancer and after chemotherapy. From that study: Repeat sampling of healthy donors over several months to years showed clear clonal overlap. Untreated cancer patients had significantly lower blood TCR diversity than age-matched healthy donors.

The sequenced sample was peripheral blood. V is TRBV30 and J is TRBJ2-1; checking the TCRdb D call of TRBD2 is not possible without DNA. This TCR derives from a human donor in good health. The CDR3 spells CACLSGANNEQFF.